Below are 27 T cell receptor beta chains sequenced from a single sample in a study of CD4 T cells in relation to SARS-CoV-2 and coronaviruses. Assay: immunoSEQ multiplex PCR; the TCRdb copy retains only in-frame clones and omits some. The sample lists about 35,000 clones; 65% to 80% were seen once. No antigen is known for these receptors. Sequencing was carried out using memory CD4+ T cells from PBMCs, cultured in vitro. All receptors derive from an adult with COVID-19.

The chain employs TRBV5-1 and TRBJ2-3; TRBD2 agrees at 7 bases. CDR1 and CDR2 (germline): SGHRS, YFSETQ. The V and J ends lost 5 bases and 0 bases, in that order; junction bases with no gene match: 6. The CDR3 is made up of 15 amino acids. CDR3 DNA sequence: TGCGCCAGCAGGTCAGCTAGCGGAAGCACAGATACGCAGTATTTT. It is translated as CASRSASGSTDTQYF.

This chain joins TRBV7-2 and TRBJ2-7, with TRBD2 matching over 8 bases. V trimming: 5 bases; J trimming: 3 bases; junction bases outside the gene matches: 12. The germline CDR1 and CDR2 sequences are SGHTA and FQGNSA. This CDR3 is built from 16 residues. CDR3 loop: CASSPSGGAGVYEQYF. Here the CDR3 DNA reads TGTGCCAGCAGCCCCTCGGGGGGGGCGGGAGTCTACGAGCAGTACTTC.

The J gene is TRBJ2-7, the V gene TRBV29-1; D uncertain. Germline CDR1 SQVTM, CDR2 ANQGSEA. The CDR3 is made up of 15 amino acids. Deletions cut 1 base from V and 2 bases from J, with 15 bases between. The chain's CDR3 is CSVEVIESLAYEQYF. The CDR3 nucleotides are TGCAGCGTTGAAGTTATAGAGAGTCTTGCCTACGAGCAGTACTTC.

This clone was detected a few times. The V and J genes are TRBV10-3 and TRBJ1-6; 7 bases map to TRBD1. Germline V lookup: CDR1 ENHRY, CDR2 SYGVKD. The CDR3 has 13 amino acids. V shed 6 bases and J 7 bases; nucleotides not matched to a gene: 3. This CDR3 reads CAIRPGQNSPLHF. CDR3 nucleotides: TGTGCCATCAGGCCGGGACAGAATTCACCCCTCCACTTT.

This clone was recorded only once. V gene TRBV28 combines with J gene TRBJ1-6; TRBD1 might be the D (5 bases). Germline V gene lookup returns CDR1 MDHEN and CDR2 SYDVKM. V was trimmed by 7 bases and J by 7 bases, leaving 32 bases between them. This CDR3 is 20 amino acids long. CDR3 sequence (DNA): TGTGCCAGCACCCACCAGCCCCGGGACGGGAGACGACTTTCCAATTCACCCCTCCACTTT. Residues: CASTHQPRDGRRLSNSPLHF. The whole variable domain, filled in from reference TRBV28 and TRBJ1-6, reads DVKVTQSSRYLVKRTGEKVFLECVQDMDHENMFWYRQDPGLGLRLIYFSYDVKMKEKGDIPEGYSVSREKKERFSLILESASTNQTSMYLCASTHQPRDGRRLSNSPLHFGNGTRLTVT.

The chain combines TRBV6-5 with TRBJ1-1; 10 bases map to TRBD1. The CDR3 loop spans 13 amino acids. The germline V gene encodes CDR1 MNHEY and CDR2 SVGAGI. In DNA form, the CDR3 reads TGTGTGGGACAGGGGCCTATGAACACTGAAGCTTTCTTT. Protein sequence: CVGQGPMNTEAFF.

V and J are TRBV2 and TRBJ2-7; D gene ambiguous. The V gene's germline CDR1 is SNHLY and CDR2 FYNNEI. V was clipped by 6 bases and J by 3 bases, with 6 bases between them. CDR3 length equals 11 residues. In nucleotides, the CDR3 is TGTGCCAGCAGCGTGAGCTACGAGCAGTACTTC. Its translation is CASSVSYEQYF.

J is TRBJ2-3 and V is TRBV5-1, with D uncertain. Germline CDR1 and CDR2: SGHRS and YFSETQ. V gave up 4 bases and J gave up 3 bases, with 15 bases separating them. The CDR3 length is 15 residues. In DNA, the CDR3 is TGCGCCAGCAGCCCGGAAACCCGGGTAACAGATACGCAGTATTTT. Residues: CASSPETRVTDTQYF.

CDR3 region: CASSPTSGKGGNEQFF. CDR3 nucleotides: TGTGCCAGTAGTCCGACTAGCGGGAAAGGGGGGAATGAGCAGTTCTTC. The chain links TRBV19 to TRBJ2-1, with 11 bases lining up with TRBD2. The length of the CDR3 is 16 residues. V shed 5 bases and J 7 bases; nucleotides not matched to a gene: 10. Germline values: CDR1 LNHDA, CDR2 SQIVND (reference sequence).

This chain links TRBV18 with TRBJ1-5, with D maybe TRBD1 (5 bases). Deletions cut 3 bases from V and 7 bases from J, with 19 bases between. Germline V gene lookup returns CDR1 KGHSH and CDR2 LQKENI. The CDR3 contains 16 residues. CDR3 DNA sequence: TGTGCCAGCTCACCTGGGGACGGCCAATTTTCACAGCCCCAGCATTTT. Protein sequence: CASSPGDGQFSQPQHF.

V and J are TRBV6-5 and TRBJ1-2, with TRBD1 as a possible D gene (5 bases). The V end was cut by 5 bases, the J end by 6 bases, with 13 bases between. Germline loops: CDR1 MNHEY, CDR2 SVGAGI. The CDR3 extends over 13 amino acids. The CDR3 bases are TGTGCCAGCAGTCGGACTGCGGGGGATGGCTACACCTTC. Encoded protein: CASSRTAGDGYTF.

CDR3 sequence: CATSDLAEREQYF. The CDR3 DNA reads as TGTGCCACCAGTGATTTAGCGGAGCGGGAGCAGTACTTC. This chain links TRBV24-1 with TRBJ2-7, with D perhaps TRBD2 (5 bases). Germline CDR1 and CDR2: KGHDR and SFDVKD. Trimming left V 1 base short and J 7 bases short, with 10 bases between. The CDR3 has 13 residues.

This clone has a handful of counts. The rearrangement joins TRBV29-1 to TRBJ2-7, with D possibly matching TRBD1 (6 bases). The germline V gene encodes CDR1 SQVTM and CDR2 ANQGSEA. With 4 bases removed from V and 2 bases from J, the gap between germline ends came to 18 bases. This CDR3 is 15 amino acids long. CDR3 bases: TGCAGCGTTGTTAGGGGGTGGGACACTACCTACGAGCAGTACTTC. This codes for CSVVRGWDTTYEQYF.

The chain has TRBV12-3 or TRBV12-4 and TRBJ2-7; the D is unclear. This CDR3 contains 12 residues. Between the trimmed V and J ends, which lost 6 bases and 3 bases, there was a span of 9 bases. CDR3 sequence: CASRGRRYEQYF. CDR3 in DNA: TGTGCCAGCAGAGGTCGGCGCTACGAGCAGTACTTC.

V usage is TRBV7-6 and J usage is TRBJ2-2; D gene unclear. From germline, CDR1 is SGHVS and CDR2 FNYEAQ. CDR3 size: 15 residues. V lost 6 bases and J lost 0, with 11 bases in between. The CDR3 spells CASRGSVANTGELFF. CDR3 nucleotide sequence: TGTGCCAGCAGGGGGTCGGTAGCGAACACCGGGGAGCTGTTTTTT.

This chain joins TRBV18 and TRBJ1-6; the match to TRBD1 covers 10 bases. Germline V gives CDR1 KGHSH, CDR2 LQKENI. V lost 5 bases to trimming and J lost 8 bases; unmatched junction nucleotides: 6. The CDR3 has 15 residues. The CDR3 here is CASSGTGVVDSPLHF. For the CDR3, the DNA is TGTGCCAGCTCAGGGACAGGGGTTGTGGATTCACCCCTCCACTTT. Together with reference TRBV18 and TRBJ1-6, the CDR3 gives the full variable domain: NAGVMQNPRHLVRRRGQEARLRCSPMKGHSHVYWYRQLPEEGLKFMVYLQKENIIDESGMPKERFSAEFPKEGPSILRIQQVVRGDSAAYFCASSGTGVVDSPLHFGNGTRLTVT.

This clone was found once. The rearrangement links TRBV7-3 to TRBJ2-2; no clear D. This CDR3 has 16 amino acids. Germline assignment: CDR1 SGHTA and CDR2 FQGTGA. Trimming stripped 5 bases from V and 4 bases from J, with 17 bases between. CDR3 region: CASSTGIGPTTGELFF. CDR3 coding DNA: TGTGCCAGCAGCACCGGAATTGGACCAACCACCGGGGAGCTGTTTTTT.

Only one count was recorded for this clone. The chain employs TRBV7-8 and TRBJ1-6; D may be TRBD1 (6 bases). Per the germline V gene, CDR1 is SGHVS and CDR2 is FQNEAQ. This CDR3 is built from 17 residues. Trimming shortened V by 5 bases and J by 8 bases, and 22 bases separated the two germline ends. The CDR3 here is CASSLTDGGRIYSPLHF. Here the CDR3 DNA reads TGTGCCAGCAGCCTAACGGACGGGGGCAGAATTTATTCACCCCTCCACTTT.

V gene TRBV27 combines with J gene TRBJ2-7, with D perhaps matching TRBD2 (5 bases). The CDR3 loop spans 13 amino acids. Per germline, CDR1 MNHEY and CDR2 SMNVEV (reference sequence). The ends were cut back, 6 bases at V and 3 bases at J, with 12 bases in the middle. CDR3 region: CASREAGNYEQYF. In DNA, the CDR3 is TGTGCCAGCAGGGAGGCCGGCAACTACGAGCAGTACTTC.

The chain couples TRBV28 to TRBJ2-5; D is ambiguous. Per germline, CDR1 MDHEN and CDR2 SYDVKM. Trimming removed 3 bases from V and 1 base from J, with 15 bases in between. CDR3 size: 16 residues. For the CDR3, the DNA is TGTGCCAGCAGTTTGGGCGGTACCGCGGTCCAAGAGACCCAGTACTTC. Translation: CASSLGGTAVQETQYF.

The rearrangement joins TRBV25-1 to TRBJ2-1, with 9 bases fitting TRBD1. This CDR3 is 14 amino acids long. The ends lost 10 bases at V and 6 bases at J; junction bases unmatched: 10. Germline-derived CDR1 and CDR2 are MGHDK and SYGVNS. The DNA for the CDR3 is TGTGCCACCATAGAACAGGGGGCCCGCAATGAGCAGTTCTTC. It codes for CATIEQGARNEQFF.

The rearrangement joins TRBV7-9 to TRBJ1-5, with TRBD1 as a possible D gene (6 bases). CDR1 is SEHNR and CDR2 is FQNEAQ in the germline V gene (reference sequence). V lost 1 base and J lost 0, with 7 bases in between. This CDR3 contains 15 residues. The CDR3, as DNA: TGTGCCAGCAGCTTAGGGACAGATAGCAATCAGCCCCAGCATTTT. Protein sequence: CASSLGTDSNQPQHF.

This chain joins TRBV2 and TRBJ2-5, with D possibly matching TRBD2 (6 bases). The CDR3 is made up of 15 amino acids. CDR1 is SNHLY, CDR2 FYNNEI, per germline. With 6 bases removed from V and 7 bases from J, the gap between germline ends came to 21 bases. As DNA, the CDR3 is TGTGCCAGCAGAATGGGACTTGACGGGCGCGGGACCCAGTACTTC. Translation: CASRMGLDGRGTQYF. Complete variable domain (other parts from reference TRBV2 and TRBJ2-5): EPEVTQTPSHQVTQMGQEVILRCVPISNHLYFYWYRQILGQKVEFLVSFYNNEISEKSEIFDDQFSVERPDGSNFTLKIRSTKLEDSAMYFCASRMGLDGRGTQYFGPGTRLLVL.

The chain recombines TRBV12-3 or TRBV12-4 with TRBJ1-1; D not resolved. There are 13 residues in the CDR3. Deletions cut 5 bases from V and 9 bases from J, with 16 bases between. The CDR3 reads CASSLGWRPQAFF. For the CDR3, the DNA is TGTGCCAGCAGTCTGGGGTGGCGACCACAAGCTTTCTTT.

This chain joins TRBV2 and TRBJ2-7; possible D gene TRBD1, 9 bases. Germline assignment: CDR1 SNHLY and CDR2 FYNNEI. V lost 7 bases, J lost 2 bases, and 24 bases lay in between. The CDR3 is 17 amino acids. In DNA, the CDR3 is TGTGCCAGCAACCCGTCGGGAGGGACAGGGACCCCCTACGAGCAGTACTTC. It encodes CASNPSGGTGTPYEQYF.

The chain recombines TRBV6-5 with TRBJ2-5; 7 bases agree with TRBD2. This CDR3 contains 15 residues. V lost 6 bases and J lost 4; bases outside the gene matches: 11. CDR1 is MNHEY and CDR2 is SVGAGI in the germline V gene. CDR3 sequence (DNA): TGTGCCAGCAGACAATCGGGAGGCACGCGAGAGACCCAGTACTTC. Amino acids: CASRQSGGTRETQYF.

This clone was recorded a few times. The chain carries TRBV4-3 and TRBJ1-2; TRBD1 matches 10 bases. After removal of 0 bases from V and 3 bases from J, the junction contained 4 bases not matched to a gene. Germline V gene sequence: CDR1 LGHNA, CDR2 YSLEER. CDR3 length equals 16 residues. The CDR3 reads CASSQDGTGAYYGYTF. The CDR3 coding sequence is TGCGCCAGCAGCCAAGATGGGACAGGGGCGTACTATGGCTACACCTTC.